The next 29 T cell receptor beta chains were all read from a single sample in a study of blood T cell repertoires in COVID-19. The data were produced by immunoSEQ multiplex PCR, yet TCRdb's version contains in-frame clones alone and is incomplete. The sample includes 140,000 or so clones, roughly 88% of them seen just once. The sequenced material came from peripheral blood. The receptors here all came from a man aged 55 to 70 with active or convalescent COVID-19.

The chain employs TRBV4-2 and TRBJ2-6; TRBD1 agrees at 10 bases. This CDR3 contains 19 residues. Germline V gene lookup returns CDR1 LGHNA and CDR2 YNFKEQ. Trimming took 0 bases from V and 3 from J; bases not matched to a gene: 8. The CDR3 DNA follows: TGTGCCAGCAGCCAAGAAGTCCGACAGGGGGCAGGTGGGGCCAACGTCCTGACTTTC. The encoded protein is CASSQEVRQGAGGANVLTF.

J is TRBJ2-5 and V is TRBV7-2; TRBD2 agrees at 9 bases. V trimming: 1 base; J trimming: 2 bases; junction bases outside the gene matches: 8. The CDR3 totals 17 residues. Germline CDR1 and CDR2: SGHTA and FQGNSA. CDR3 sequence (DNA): TGTGCCAGCAGCTTAGTTTCGGCTAGCGGGGAGCAAGAGACCCAGTACTTC. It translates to CASSLVSASGEQETQYF.

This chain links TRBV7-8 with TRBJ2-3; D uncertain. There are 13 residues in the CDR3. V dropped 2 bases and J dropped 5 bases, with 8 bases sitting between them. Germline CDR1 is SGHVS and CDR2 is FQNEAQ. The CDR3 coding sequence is TGTGCCAGCAGCTTAATAACTCTAGATACGCAGTATTTT. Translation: CASSLITLDTQYF.

DNA for the CDR3: TGTGCCTGCGGAAGGGGCAATTCACCCCTCCACTTT. Amino acid sequence: CACGRGNSPLHF. This sequence joins TRBV12-3 or TRBV12-4 and TRBJ1-6, with D possibly TRBD1 on 5 matching bases. The CDR3 has 12 amino acids. Trimming pared 11 bases from V and 7 bases from J, leaving 12 bases between.

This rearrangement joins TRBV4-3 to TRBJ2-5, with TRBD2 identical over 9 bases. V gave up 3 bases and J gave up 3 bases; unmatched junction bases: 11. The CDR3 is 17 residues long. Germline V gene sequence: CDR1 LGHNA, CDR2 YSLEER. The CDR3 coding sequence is TGCGCCAGCAGCCACCGCTATAGCGGGAGTATGAAAGAGACCCAGTACTTC. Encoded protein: CASSHRYSGSMKETQYF.

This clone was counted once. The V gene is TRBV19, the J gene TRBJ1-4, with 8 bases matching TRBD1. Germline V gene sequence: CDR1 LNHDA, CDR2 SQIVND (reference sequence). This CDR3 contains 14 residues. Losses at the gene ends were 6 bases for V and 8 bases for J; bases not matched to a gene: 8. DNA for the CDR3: TGTGCCAGTAGAACCCAGGGGGCATGGGAAAAACTGTTTTTT. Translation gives CASRTQGAWEKLFF.

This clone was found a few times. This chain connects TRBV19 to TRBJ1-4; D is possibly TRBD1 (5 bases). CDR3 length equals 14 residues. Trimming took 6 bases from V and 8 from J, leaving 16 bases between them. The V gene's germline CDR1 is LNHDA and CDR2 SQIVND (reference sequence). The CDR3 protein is CASRGTRGNEKLFF. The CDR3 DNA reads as TGTGCCAGTAGAGGGACCCGGGGGAACGAAAAACTGTTTTTT.

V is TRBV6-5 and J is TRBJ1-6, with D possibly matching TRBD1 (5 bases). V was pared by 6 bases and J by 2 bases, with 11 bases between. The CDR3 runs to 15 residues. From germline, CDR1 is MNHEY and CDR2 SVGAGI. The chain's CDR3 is CASRGLFPYNSPLHF. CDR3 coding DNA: TGTGCCAGCAGGGGACTGTTCCCCTATAATTCACCCCTCCACTTT.

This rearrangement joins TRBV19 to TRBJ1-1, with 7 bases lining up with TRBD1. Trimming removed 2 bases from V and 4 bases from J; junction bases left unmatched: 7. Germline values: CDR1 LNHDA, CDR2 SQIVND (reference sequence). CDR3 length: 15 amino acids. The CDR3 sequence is CASSITGDWGTEAFF. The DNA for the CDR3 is TGTGCCAGTAGTATAACAGGGGACTGGGGCACTGAAGCTTTCTTT.

CDR3 loop: CASSIRTGNEKLFF. DNA for the CDR3: TGTGCCAGTAGTATTAGAACGGGAAATGAAAAACTGTTTTTT. This chain connects TRBV19 to TRBJ1-4; D gene uncertain. This CDR3 has 14 residues. Trimming left V 3 bases short and J 5 bases short, with 10 bases between. Per germline, CDR1 LNHDA and CDR2 SQIVND (reference sequence). The whole variable domain, remainder taken from reference TRBV19 and TRBJ1-4, is DGGITQSPKYLFRKEGQNVTLSCEQNLNHDAMYWYRQDPGQGLRLIYYSQIVNDFQKGDIAEGYSVSREKKESFPLTVTSAQKNPTAFYLCASSIRTGNEKLFFGSGTQLSVL.

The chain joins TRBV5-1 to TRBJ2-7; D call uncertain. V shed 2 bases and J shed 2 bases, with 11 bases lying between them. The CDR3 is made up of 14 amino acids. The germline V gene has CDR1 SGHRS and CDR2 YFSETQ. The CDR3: CASSLTTPTYEQYF. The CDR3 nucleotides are TGCGCCAGCAGCTTAACGACTCCAACCTACGAGCAGTACTTC.

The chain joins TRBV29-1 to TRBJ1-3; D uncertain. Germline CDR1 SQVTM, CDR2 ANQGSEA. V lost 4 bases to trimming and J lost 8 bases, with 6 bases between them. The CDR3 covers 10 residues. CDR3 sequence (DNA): TGCAGCGTTGGGGGAGACACCATATATTTT. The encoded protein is CSVGGDTIYF.

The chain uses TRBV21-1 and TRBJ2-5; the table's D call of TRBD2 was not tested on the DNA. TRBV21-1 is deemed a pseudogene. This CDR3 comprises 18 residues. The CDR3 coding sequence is TGTGCCAGCAGCAAAGCAAGACGGGGGGCGGCCGTTCAAGAGACCCAGTACTTC. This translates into CASSKARRGAAVQETQYF.

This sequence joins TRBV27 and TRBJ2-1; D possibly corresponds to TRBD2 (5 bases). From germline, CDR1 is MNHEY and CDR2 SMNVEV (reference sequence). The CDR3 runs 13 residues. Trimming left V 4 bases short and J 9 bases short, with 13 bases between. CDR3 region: CASSYTTTSEQFF. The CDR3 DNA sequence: TGTGCCAGCAGTTATACGACTACTTCTGAGCAGTTCTTC.

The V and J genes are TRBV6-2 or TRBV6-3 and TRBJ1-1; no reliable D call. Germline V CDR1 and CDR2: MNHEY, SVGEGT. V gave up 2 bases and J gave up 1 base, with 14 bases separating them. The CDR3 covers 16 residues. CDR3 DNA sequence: TGTGCCAGCAGTTACAGTGTTGCGCGGGGGAACACTGAAGCTTTCTTT. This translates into CASSYSVARGNTEAFF.

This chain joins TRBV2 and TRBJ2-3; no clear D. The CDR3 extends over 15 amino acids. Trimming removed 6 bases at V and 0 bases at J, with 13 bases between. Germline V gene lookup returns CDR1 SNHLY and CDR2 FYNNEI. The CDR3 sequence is CASRRGTSSTDTQYF. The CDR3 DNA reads TGTGCCAGCAGAAGAGGTACTTCTAGCACAGATACGCAGTATTTT. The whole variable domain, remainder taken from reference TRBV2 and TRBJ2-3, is EPEVTQTPSHQVTQMGQEVILRCVPISNHLYFYWYRQILGQKVEFLVSFYNNEISEKSEIFDDQFSVERPDGSNFTLKIRSTKLEDSAMYFCASRRGTSSTDTQYFGPGTRLTVL.

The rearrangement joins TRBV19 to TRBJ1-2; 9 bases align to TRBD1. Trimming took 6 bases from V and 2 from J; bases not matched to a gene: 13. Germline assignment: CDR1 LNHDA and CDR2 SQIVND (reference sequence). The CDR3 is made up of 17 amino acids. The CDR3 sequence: CASREWDRAIRNYGYTF. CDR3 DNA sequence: TGTGCCAGTAGGGAATGGGACAGGGCGATAAGGAACTATGGCTACACCTTC.

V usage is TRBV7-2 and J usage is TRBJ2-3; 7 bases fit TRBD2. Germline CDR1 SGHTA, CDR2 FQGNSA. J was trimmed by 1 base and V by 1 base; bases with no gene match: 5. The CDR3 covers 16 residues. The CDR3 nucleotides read TGTGCCAGCAGCTTAGGTCGGGCGGGGGGCACAGATACGCAGTATTTT. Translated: CASSLGRAGGTDTQYF.

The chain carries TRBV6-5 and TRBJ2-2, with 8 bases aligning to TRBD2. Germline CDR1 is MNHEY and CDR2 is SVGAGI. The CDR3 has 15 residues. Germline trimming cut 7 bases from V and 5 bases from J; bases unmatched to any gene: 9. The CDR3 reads CASNSGRVRTGELFF. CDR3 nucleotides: TGTGCCAGCAATTCCGGGAGGGTCCGGACCGGGGAGCTGTTTTTT.

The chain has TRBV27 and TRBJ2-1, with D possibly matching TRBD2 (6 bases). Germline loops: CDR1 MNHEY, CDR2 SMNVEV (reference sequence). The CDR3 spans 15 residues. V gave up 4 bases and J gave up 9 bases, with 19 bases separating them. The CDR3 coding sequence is TGTGCCAGCAGTTCGGAGGGACTTATTGGGCTTGAGCAGTTCTTC. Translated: CASSSEGLIGLEQFF.

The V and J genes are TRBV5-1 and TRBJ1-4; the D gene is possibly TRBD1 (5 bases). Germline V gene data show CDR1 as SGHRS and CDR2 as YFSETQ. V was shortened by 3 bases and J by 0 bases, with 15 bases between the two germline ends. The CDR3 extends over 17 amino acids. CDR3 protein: CASSWGGPKATNEKLFF. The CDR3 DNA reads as TGCGCCAGCAGCTGGGGGGGACCTAAGGCAACTAATGAAAAACTGTTTTTT.

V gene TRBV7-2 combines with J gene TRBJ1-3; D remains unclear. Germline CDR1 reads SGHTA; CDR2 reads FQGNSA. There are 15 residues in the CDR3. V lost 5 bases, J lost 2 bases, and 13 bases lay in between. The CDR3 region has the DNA TGTGCCAGCAGCCCCTTCCGAACTGCTGGAAACACCATATATTTT. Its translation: CASSPFRTAGNTIYF.

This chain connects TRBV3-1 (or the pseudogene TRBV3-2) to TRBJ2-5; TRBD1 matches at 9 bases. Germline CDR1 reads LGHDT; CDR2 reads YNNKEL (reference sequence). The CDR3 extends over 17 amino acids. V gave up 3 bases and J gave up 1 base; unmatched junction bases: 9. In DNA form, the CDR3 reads TGTGCCAGCAGCCATCAGACCGGGACAGGGCCCCAAGAGACCCAGTACTTC. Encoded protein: CASSHQTGTGPQETQYF.

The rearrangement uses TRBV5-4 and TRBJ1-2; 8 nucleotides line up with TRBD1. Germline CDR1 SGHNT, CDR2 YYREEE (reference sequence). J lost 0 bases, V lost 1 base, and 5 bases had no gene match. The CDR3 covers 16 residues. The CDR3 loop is CASSLPGGASNYGYTF. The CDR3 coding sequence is TGTGCCAGCAGCTTGCCAGGGGGCGCCTCTAACTATGGCTACACCTTC.

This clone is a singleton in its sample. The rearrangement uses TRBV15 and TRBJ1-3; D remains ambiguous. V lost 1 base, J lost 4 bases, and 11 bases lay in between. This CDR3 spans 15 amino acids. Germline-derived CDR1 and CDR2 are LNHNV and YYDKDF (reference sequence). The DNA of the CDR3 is TGTGCCACCAGCAGAGGGCGGGGAATCGGAAACACCATATATTTT. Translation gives CATSRGRGIGNTIYF.

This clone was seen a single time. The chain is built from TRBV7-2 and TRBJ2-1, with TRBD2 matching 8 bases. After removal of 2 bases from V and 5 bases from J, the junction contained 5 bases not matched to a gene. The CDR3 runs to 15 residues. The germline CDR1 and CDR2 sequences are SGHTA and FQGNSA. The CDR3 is CASSLTGGINNEQFF. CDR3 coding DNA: TGTGCCAGCAGCTTAACGGGGGGGATCAACAATGAGCAGTTCTTC.

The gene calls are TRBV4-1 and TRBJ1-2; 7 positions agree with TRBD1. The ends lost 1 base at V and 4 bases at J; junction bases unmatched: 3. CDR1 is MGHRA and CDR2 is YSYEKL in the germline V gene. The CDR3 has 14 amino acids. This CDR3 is CASSQGDSFYGYTF. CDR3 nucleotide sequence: TGCGCCAGCAGCCAAGGGGACAGTTTCTATGGCTACACCTTC.

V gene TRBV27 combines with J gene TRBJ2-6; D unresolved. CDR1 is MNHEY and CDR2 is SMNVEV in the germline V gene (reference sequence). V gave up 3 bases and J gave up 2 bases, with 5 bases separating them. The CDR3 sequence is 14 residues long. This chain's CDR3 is CASSFSAGANVLTF. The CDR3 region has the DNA TGTGCCAGCAGTTTTTCCGCTGGGGCCAACGTCCTGACTTTC.

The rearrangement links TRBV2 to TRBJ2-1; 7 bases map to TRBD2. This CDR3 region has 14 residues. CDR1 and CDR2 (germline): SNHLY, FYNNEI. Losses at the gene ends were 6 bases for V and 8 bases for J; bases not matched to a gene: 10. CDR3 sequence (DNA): TGTGCCAGCAGGAGACTAGCCGTGGGCGATGAGCAGTTCTTC. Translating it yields CASRRLAVGDEQFF.